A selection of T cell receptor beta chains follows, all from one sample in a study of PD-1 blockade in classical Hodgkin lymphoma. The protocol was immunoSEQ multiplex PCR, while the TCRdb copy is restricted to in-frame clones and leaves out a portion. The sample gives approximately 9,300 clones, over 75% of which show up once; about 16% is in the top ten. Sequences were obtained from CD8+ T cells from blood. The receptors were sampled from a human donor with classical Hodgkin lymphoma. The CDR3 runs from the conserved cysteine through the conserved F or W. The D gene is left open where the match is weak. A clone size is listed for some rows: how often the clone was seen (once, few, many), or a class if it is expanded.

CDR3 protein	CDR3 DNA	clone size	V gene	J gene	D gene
CASSGSSKKQYF	TGCGCCAGCAGCGGATCGAGTAAAAAACAGTATTTT	-	TRBV4-3	TRBJ2-3	-
CASSQAGWTGGNTEAFF	TGTGCCAGCAGCCAAGCCGGTTGGACAGGGGGGAACACTGAAGCTTTCTTT	-	TRBV14	TRBJ1-1	TRBD1
CASSQEDRPQHKDEQYF	TGCGCCAGCAGCCAAGAGGACAGGCCCCAGCACAAGGACGAGCAGTACTTC	-	TRBV4-1	TRBJ2-7	TRBD1
CASSTTTTDTQYF	TGTGCCAGCAGCACCACGACCACAGATACGCAGTATTTT	-	TRBV6-5	TRBJ2-3	-
CASSLLRVISSEQYF	TGTGCCAGCAGTTTACTCAGGGTAATTTCTAGCGAGCAGTACTTC	-	TRBV28	TRBJ2-7	-
CSGLVLGSYGYTF	TGCAGCGGCCTCGTTCTCGGGTCCTATGGCTACACCTTC	-	TRBV29-1	TRBJ1-2	-
CATSQGARAFF	TGTGCCACCAGCCAGGGGGCGCGAGCTTTCTTT	-	TRBV15	TRBJ1-1	TRBD1
CASSYAVVDEQYF	TGTGCCAGCAGCTATGCCGTCGTCGACGAGCAGTACTTC	-	TRBV11-2	TRBJ2-7	-
CASSLSPLGPTPNQPQHF	TGTGCCAGCAGTTTATCGCCTCTTGGACCTACCCCCAATCAGCCCCAGCATTTT	-	TRBV27	TRBJ1-5	-
CASSLELSGGAETQYF	TGTGCCAGCAGCTTAGAGTTGAGCGGGGGGGCCGAGACCCAGTACTTC	-	TRBV7-6	TRBJ2-5	TRBD2
CASGPDQETQYF	TGTGCCTCCGGACCGGACCAAGAGACCCAGTACTTC	-	TRBV6-5	TRBJ2-5	-
CASSLGSGTDTQYF	TGTGCCAGCAGTTTAGGTTCAGGGACAGATACGCAGTATTTT	-	TRBV27	TRBJ2-3	-
CASSSTGGAYEQYF	TGCGCCAGCAGTTCGACCGGGGGGGCCTACGAGCAGTACTTC	once	TRBV5-1	TRBJ2-7	TRBD2
CASSVEVHTEAFF	TGTGCCAGCAGTGTCGAAGTACACACTGAAGCTTTCTTT	-	TRBV2	TRBJ1-1	-
CASTVASGVYNEQFF	TGTGCCAGCACGGTAGCGTCCGGGGTTTACAATGAGCAGTTCTTC	-	TRBV2	TRBJ2-1	-
CASSFGGGPSSYEQYF	TGTGCCAGCAGCTTTGGCGGTGGACCAAGCTCCTACGAGCAGTACTTC	-	TRBV11-2	TRBJ2-7	-
CASRTDREVYEQYF	TGTGCCAGCAGAACGGACAGGGAGGTCTACGAGCAGTACTTC	-	TRBV28	TRBJ2-7	TRBD1
CASSPFGESLGGELFF	TGTGCCAGTAGCCCCTTTGGGGAGAGCCTGGGCGGGGAGCTGTTTTTT	-	TRBV19	TRBJ2-2	-
CASMGVLFYEQYF	TGCGCCAGCATGGGGGTACTTTTCTACGAGCAGTACTTC	-	TRBV10-2	TRBJ2-7	-
CASAAGNTQYF	TGTGCCAGCGCCGCGGGAAATACGCAGTATTTT	-	TRBV27	TRBJ2-3	-
CASSESPQADGYTF	TGTGCCAGCAGTGAATCCCCCCAGGCCGATGGCTACACCTTC	-	TRBV25-1	TRBJ1-2	-
CASSGTGELEKLFF	TGTGCCAGCAGCGGAACAGGGGAGCTGGAAAAACTGTTTTTT	-	TRBV7-9	TRBJ1-4	TRBD1
CASSELRDRGPPHYGYTF	TGTGCCAGCAGTGAACTCCGGGACAGGGGGCCGCCGCACTATGGCTACACCTTC	once	TRBV2	TRBJ1-2	TRBD1